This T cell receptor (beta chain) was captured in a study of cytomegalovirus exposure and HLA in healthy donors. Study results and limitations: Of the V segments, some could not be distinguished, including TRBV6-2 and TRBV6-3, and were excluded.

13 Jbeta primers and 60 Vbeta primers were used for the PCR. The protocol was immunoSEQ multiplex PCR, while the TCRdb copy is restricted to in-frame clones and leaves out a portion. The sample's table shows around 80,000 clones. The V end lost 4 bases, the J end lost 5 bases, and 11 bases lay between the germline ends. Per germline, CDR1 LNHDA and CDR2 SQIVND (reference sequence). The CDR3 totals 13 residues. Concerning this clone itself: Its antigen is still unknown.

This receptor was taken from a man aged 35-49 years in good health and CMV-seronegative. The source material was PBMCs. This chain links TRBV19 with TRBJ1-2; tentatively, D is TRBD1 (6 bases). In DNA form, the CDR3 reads TGTGCCAGTAGTACGGGGGGCGTGTATGGCTACACCTTC. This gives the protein CASSTGGVYGYTF.